The 6 T cell receptor beta chains in this list originate from one sample, sequenced in a study of identical twins. TCRdb independently ran MiXCR on the 5' RACE reads; one entry per CDR3 protein. The profile shows more than 1.5 million distinct CDR3 sequences, 32% of them singletons. Sequencing was carried out using cord blood. These receptors all stem from a newborn girl in good health.

This clonotype was counted a few times. The V call is TRBV5-6, the J call TRBJ2-3; unclear D gene. CDR1 and CDR2 from the germline V gene are SGHDT and YYEEEE. V shed 0 bases and J shed 3 bases, with 8 bases lying between them. The CDR3 is made up of 14 amino acids. The CDR3 DNA reads as TGTGCCAGCAGCTTGGAGGACGATACAGATACGCAGTATTTT. It is translated as CASSLEDDTDTQYF. The variable domain in full, completed from reference TRBV5-6 and TRBJ2-3, reads DAGVTQSPTHLIKTRGQQVTLRCSPKSGHDTVSWYQQALGQGPQFIFQYYEEEERQRGNFPDRFSGHQFPNYSSELNVNALLLGDSALYLCASSLEDDTDTQYFGPGTRLTVL.

This sequence joins TRBV4-2 and TRBJ2-3; TRBD2 matches at 7 bases. Trimming removed 1 base from V and 0 bases from J; junction bases left unmatched: 4. Germline lookup yields CDR1 LGHNA and CDR2 YNFKEQ. The CDR3 length is 16 residues. The CDR3 protein is CASSQVGRGSTDTQYF. The CDR3 coding sequence is TGTGCCAGCAGCCAAGTCGGGCGGGGGAGCACAGATACGCAGTATTTT.

V gene TRBV9 combines with J gene TRBJ2-1; perhaps TRBD2 as D (6 bases). The J call is uncertain, as TRBJ2-7 better fits the DNA end. The CDR3 contains 15 residues. Germline V gene lookup returns CDR1 SGDLS and CDR2 YYNGEE. CDR3 residues: CASSVGGGLYNEQYF. CDR3 bases: TGTGCCAGCAGCGTAGGTGGGGGGTTGTACAATGAGCAGTACTTC.

V usage is TRBV4-2 and J usage is TRBJ2-5; D might be TRBD2 (6 bases). V lost 1 base and J lost 2, with 17 bases in between. The germline V gene has CDR1 LGHNA and CDR2 YNFKEQ. The CDR3 runs to 17 residues. CDR3 nucleotides: TGTGCCAGCAGCCAAGTCGTCAGGGCGGGACCTCAAGAGACCCAGTACTTC. Encoded protein: CASSQVVRAGPQETQYF.

The chain joins TRBV7-7 to TRBJ2-7; a weak D match, TRBD2 (6 bases). TRBJ2-5 matches the DNA end more closely, so the J call is doubtful. The CDR3 length is 15 residues. Germline V gives CDR1 SSHAT, CDR2 FNYEAQ (reference sequence). The CDR3 protein is CASSFLRGGWETQYF. In DNA, the CDR3 is TGTGCCAGCAGCTTTCTGCGGGGTGGTTGGGAGACCCAGTACTTC.

The chain joins TRBV21-1 to TRBJ2-7. TRBV21-1 represents a pseudogene. The CDR3 runs to 12 residues. The CDR3 spells CACSKADYEQYF. The CDR3 region has the DNA TGTGCCTGCAGCAAAGCCGACTACGAGCAGTACTTC.